Here is one T cell receptor beta chain with its context. Its antigen is not known. This sample is drawn from a study of shared clonotypes between healthy human individuals. Study-wide points: Compared with clonotypes that all four donors shared, non-shared clonotypes had lower generation probabilities.

The germline gives CDR1 WSHSY, CDR2 SAAADI. V was shortened by 6 bases and J by 0 bases, with 18 bases between the two germline ends. There are 16 residues in the CDR3. An even split of each subset's genomic DNA across several immunoSEQ plates was performed. Tens of thousands of T cell genomes (about 0.2 ug DNA) went into each sorted-subset replicate. Assay: immunoSEQ multiplex PCR; the TCRdb copy retains only in-frame clones and omits some. The data contain more than 1.2 million clones, approximately 98.5% of them singletons. The material sequenced was naive CD4+ T cells sorted from blood. Subset: CD45RA+ positively selected. The clonotype was recovered from a man aged 30 to 45 in good health. The V gene is TRBV10-2, the J gene TRBJ2-7; D is perhaps TRBD1 or TRBD2 (5 bases each). The CDR3 here is CASSGPGRLSSYEQYF. DNA for the CDR3: TGCGCCAGCAGCGGCCCGGGGCGTCTTAGCTCCTACGAGCAGTACTTC.